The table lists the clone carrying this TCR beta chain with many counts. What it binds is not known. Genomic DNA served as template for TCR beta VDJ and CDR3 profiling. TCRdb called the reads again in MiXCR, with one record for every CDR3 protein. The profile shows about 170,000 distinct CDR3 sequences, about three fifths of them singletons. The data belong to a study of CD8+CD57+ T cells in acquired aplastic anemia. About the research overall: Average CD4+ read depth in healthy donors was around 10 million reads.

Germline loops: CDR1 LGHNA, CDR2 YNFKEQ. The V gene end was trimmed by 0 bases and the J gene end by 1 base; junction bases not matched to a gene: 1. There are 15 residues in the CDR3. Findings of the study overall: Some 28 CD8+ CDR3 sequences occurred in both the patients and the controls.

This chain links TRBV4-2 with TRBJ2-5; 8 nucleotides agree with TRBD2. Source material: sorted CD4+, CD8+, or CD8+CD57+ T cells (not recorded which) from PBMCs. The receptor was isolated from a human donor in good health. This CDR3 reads CASSQDREGQETQYF. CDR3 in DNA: TGTGCCAGCAGCCAAGATCGGGAGGGCCAAGAGACCCAGTACTTC.